One sample yielded the 2 T cell receptor beta chains listed below, sequenced in a study of OX40 agonist ivuxolimab in advanced cancers. The method was immunoSEQ multiplex PCR; TCRdb's version includes in-frame clones alone and lacks a portion of them. Of about 40,000 clones in the sample, 86% were seen once. Sequenced here: CD4+ or CD8+ T cells sorted from blood, sampled in a trial of the OX40 agonist ivuxolimab. The origin of the receptors is an adult with an advanced solid tumor such as melanoma, head and neck, liver or kidney cancer.

The chain is built from TRBV7-3 and TRBJ2-2, with D hard to call. V was trimmed by 2 bases and J by 10 bases, leaving 14 bases between them. The germline V gene has CDR1 SGHTA and CDR2 FQGTGA. The CDR3 is made up of 14 amino acids. CDR3 loop: CASSLSYSNEELFF. In DNA form, the CDR3 reads TGTGCCAGCAGCTTATCCTATTCTAACGAGGAGCTGTTTTTT. The full variable domain, in which reference TRBV7-3 and TRBJ2-2 provide the parts outside the CDR3, is GAGVSQTPSNKVTEKGKYVELRCDPISGHTALYWYRQSLGQGPEFLIYFQGTGAADDSGLPNDRFFAVRPEGSVSTLKIQRTERGDSAVYLCASSLSYSNEELFFGEGSRLTVL.

The rearrangement uses TRBV10-1 and TRBJ2-3; maybe TRBD2 (6 bases). The CDR3 extends over 14 amino acids. Per germline, CDR1 WNHNN and CDR2 SYGVQD (reference sequence). V lost 6 bases to trimming and J lost 0 bases, with 10 bases between them. The CDR3 nucleotides read TGCGCCAGCAGCGGGAGTCTAAGCACAGATACGCAGTATTTT. Translating it yields CASSGSLSTDTQYF.